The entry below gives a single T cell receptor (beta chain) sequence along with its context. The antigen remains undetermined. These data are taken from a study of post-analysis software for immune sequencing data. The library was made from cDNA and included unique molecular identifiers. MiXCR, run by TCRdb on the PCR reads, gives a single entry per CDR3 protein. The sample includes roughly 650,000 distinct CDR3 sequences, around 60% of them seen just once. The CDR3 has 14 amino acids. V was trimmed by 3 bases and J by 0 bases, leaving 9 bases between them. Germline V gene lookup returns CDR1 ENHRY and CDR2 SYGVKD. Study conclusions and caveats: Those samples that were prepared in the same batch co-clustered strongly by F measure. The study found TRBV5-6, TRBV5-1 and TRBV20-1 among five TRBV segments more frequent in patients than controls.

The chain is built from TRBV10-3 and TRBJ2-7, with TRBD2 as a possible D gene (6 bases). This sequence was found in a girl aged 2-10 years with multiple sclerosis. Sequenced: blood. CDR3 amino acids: CAISDPGASYEQYF. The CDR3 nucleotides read TGTGCCATCAGTGACCCGGGAGCCTCCTACGAGCAGTACTTC.